This T cell receptor beta chain was recorded in a study of blood T cell repertoires in COVID-19. Across the whole study: Samples representing acute and convalescent COVID-19 were sourced from the United States, Italy and Spain. Sample material is recorded as cDNA or gDNA derived from T cells, B-cell-depleted T cells, or PBMCs.

Germline values: CDR1 MNHNY, CDR2 SVGAGI (reference sequence). The CDR3 length is 10 residues. Trimming removed 6 bases at V and 10 bases at J, with 6 bases between. Per the original data handling: The authors estimated nucleated cell counts from reference gene primer amplification. Using immunoSEQ multiplex PCR, the repertoire was profiled, and TCRdb retains in-frame clones only, with some absent. V, J and clone size are those of that table, while D and trimming were read from the DNA. The data contain about 260,000 clones, approximately 87% of them singletons. The sequencing input was peripheral blood. The rearrangement uses TRBV6-6 and TRBJ1-4; weak D call: TRBD1 (5 bases). This clonotype was sampled from a middle-aged woman who had recovered from COVID-19. The CDR3 is CASSGGKLFF. For the CDR3, the DNA is TGTGCCAGCAGCGGGGGAAAACTGTTTTTT.